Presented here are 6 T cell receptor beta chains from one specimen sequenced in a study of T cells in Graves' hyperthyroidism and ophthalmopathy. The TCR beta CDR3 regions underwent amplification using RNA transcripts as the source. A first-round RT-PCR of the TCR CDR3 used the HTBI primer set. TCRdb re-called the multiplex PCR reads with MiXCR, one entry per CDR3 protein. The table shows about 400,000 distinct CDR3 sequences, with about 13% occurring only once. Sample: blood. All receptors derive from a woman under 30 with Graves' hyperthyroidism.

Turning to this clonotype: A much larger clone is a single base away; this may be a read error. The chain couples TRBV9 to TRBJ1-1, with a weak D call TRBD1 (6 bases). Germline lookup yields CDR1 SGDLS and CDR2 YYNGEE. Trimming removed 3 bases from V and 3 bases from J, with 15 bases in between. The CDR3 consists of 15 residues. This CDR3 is CASSAGGAGYTEAFF. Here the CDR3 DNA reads TGTGCCAGCAGCGCCGGGGGGGCGGGGTACACTGAAGCTTTCTTT.

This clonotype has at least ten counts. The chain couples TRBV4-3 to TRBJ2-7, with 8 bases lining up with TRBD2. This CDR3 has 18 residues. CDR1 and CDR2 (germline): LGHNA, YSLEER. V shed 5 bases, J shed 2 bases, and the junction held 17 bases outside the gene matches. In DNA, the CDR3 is TGCGCCAGCAGCAAGAGGCATCTGGCGGGAGGTCAACCCTACGAGCAGTACTTC. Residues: CASSKRHLAGGQPYEQYF.

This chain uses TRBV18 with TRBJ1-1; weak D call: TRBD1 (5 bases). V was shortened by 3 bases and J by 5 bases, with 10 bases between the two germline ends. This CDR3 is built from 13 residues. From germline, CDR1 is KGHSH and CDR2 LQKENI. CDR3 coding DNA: TGTGCCAGCTCACCTGACAGTAAGACTGAAGCTTTCTTT. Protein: CASSPDSKTEAFF.

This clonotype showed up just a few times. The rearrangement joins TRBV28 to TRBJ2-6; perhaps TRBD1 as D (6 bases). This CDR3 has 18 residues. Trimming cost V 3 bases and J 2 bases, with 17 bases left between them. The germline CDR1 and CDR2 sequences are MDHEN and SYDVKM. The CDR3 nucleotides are TGTGCCAGCAGTTTCCTTACTTCCGGGACACCTGGGGCCAACGTCCTGACTTTC. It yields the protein CASSFLTSGTPGANVLTF.

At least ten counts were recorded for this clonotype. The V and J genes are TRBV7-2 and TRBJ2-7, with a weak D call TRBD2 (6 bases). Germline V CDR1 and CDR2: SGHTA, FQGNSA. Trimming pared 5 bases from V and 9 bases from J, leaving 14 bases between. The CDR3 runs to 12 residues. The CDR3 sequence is CASSASLGGQYF. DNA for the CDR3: TGTGCCAGCAGCGCATCATTGGGAGGGCAGTACTTC.

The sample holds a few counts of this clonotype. CDR3 DNA sequence: TGTGCCAGCAGTCGGATCAGGGGTGAGACCCAGTACTTC. As protein: CASSRIRGETQYF. The chain uses TRBV12-3 or TRBV12-4 and TRBJ2-5, with D tentatively TRBD1 (6 bases). Trimming shortened V by 5 bases and J by 5 bases, and 12 bases separated the two germline ends. The CDR3 runs 13 residues.